The sample holds a few counts of the clone carrying this T cell receptor beta chain. Its antigen is currently unknown. This CDR3 contains 14 residues. V gave up 5 bases and J gave up 3 bases; unmatched junction bases: 4. Germline V gives CDR1 SGHVS, CDR2 FQNEAQ. Some clones are missing from TCRdb's copy, which holds only in-frame ones; the method was immunoSEQ multiplex PCR. The repertoire includes over 110,000 clones, 86% of them detected once, and less than 3.5% sits in the top ten. The entry originates in a study of cytomegalovirus exposure and HLA in healthy donors. The wider study: Both the roughly 120 validation repertoires and the approximately 620 first-cohort repertoires used the same platform, as reported by a later analysis. The study's findings and limits: Three of the chains that were CMV-associated were confirmed in vitro to be specific for CMV antigens. Most TCR sequences were rare, but some public TCRs occurred in many donors.

The specimen was PBMCs. This TCR was sampled from a man in his late teens or twenties in good health and CMV-seronegative. This sequence joins TRBV7-8 and TRBJ1-3; 7 bases are shared with TRBD1. The CDR3 DNA follows: TGTGCCAGCAGCCCGACAGGGAATGGAAACACCATATATTTT. It codes for CASSPTGNGNTIYF.